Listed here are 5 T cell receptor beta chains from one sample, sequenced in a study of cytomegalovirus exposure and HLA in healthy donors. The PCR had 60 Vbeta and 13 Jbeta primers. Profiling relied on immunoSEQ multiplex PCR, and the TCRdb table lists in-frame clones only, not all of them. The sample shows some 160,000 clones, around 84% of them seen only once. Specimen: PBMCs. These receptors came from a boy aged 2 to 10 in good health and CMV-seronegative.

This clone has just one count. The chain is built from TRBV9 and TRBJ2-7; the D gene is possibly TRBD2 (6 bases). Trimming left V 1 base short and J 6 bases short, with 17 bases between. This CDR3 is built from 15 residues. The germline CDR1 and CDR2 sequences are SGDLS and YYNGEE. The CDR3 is CASSVMEGQEGEQYF. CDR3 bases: TGTGCCAGCAGCGTAATGGAGGGTCAGGAGGGCGAGCAGTACTTC.

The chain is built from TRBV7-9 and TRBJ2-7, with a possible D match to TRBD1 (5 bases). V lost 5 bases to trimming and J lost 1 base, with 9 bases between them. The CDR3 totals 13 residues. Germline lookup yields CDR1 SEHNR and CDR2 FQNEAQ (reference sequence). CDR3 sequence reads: CASSLDSSYEQYF. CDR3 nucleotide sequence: TGTGCCAGCAGCCTAGACAGTTCCTACGAGCAGTACTTC.

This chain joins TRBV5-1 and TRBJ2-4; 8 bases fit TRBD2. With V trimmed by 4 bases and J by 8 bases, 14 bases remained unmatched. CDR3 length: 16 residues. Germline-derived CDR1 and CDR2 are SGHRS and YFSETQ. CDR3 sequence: CASSPTGGAGGDIQYF. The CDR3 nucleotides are TGCGCCAGCAGCCCCACGGGAGGGGCCGGGGGGGACATTCAGTACTTC.

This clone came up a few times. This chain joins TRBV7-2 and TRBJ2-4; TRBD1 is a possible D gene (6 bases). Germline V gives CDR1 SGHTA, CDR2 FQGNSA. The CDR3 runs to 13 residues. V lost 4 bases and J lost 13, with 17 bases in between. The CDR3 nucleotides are TGTGCCAGCAGCTCCAATCGGGACAAGCCACAGTACTTC. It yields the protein CASSSNRDKPQYF.

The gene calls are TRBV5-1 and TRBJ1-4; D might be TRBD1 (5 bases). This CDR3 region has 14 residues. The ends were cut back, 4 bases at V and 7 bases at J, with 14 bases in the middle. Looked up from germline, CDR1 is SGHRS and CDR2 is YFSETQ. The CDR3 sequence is CASSPTQGGEKLFF. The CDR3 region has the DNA TGCGCCAGCAGCCCGACCCAGGGCGGTGAAAAACTGTTTTTT.